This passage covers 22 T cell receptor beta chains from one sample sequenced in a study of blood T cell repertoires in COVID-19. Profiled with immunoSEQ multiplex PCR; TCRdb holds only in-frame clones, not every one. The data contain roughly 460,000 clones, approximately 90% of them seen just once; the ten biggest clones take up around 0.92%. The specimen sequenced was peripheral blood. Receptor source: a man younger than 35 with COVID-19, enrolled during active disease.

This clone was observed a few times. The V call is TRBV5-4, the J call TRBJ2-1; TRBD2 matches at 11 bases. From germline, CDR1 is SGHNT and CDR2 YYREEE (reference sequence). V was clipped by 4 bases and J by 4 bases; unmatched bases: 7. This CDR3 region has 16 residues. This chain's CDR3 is CASSPLAGGVYNEQFF. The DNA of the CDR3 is TGTGCCAGCAGCCCTTTAGCGGGAGGGGTATACAATGAGCAGTTCTTC.

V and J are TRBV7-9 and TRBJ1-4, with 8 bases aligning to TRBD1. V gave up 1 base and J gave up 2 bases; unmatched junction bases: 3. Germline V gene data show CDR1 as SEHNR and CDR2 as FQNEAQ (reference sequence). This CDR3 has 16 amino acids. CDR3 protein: CASSLVRGLTNEKLFF. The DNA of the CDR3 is TGTGCCAGCAGCTTAGTCAGGGGGCTCACTAATGAAAAACTGTTTTTT.

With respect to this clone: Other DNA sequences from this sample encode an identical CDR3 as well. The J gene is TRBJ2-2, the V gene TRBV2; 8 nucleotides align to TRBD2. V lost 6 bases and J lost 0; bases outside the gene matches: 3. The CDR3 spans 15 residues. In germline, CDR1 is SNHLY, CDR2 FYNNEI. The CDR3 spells CASRGGLANTGELFF. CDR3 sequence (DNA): TGTGCCAGCAGGGGGGGACTAGCGAACACCGGGGAGCTGTTTTTT.

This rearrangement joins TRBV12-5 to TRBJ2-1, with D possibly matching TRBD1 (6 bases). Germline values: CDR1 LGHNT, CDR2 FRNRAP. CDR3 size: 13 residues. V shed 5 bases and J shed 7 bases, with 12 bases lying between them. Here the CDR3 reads CASGVTGMNEQFF. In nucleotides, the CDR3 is TGTGCTAGTGGTGTGACAGGTATGAATGAGCAGTTCTTC.

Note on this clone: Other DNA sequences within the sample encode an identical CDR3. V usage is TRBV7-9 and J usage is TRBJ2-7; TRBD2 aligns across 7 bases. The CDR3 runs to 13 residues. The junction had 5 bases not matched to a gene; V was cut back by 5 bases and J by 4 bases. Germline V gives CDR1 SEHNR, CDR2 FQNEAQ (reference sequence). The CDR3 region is CASSPAGGYEQYF. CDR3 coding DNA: TGTGCCAGCAGCCCGGCCGGGGGGTACGAGCAGTACTTC.

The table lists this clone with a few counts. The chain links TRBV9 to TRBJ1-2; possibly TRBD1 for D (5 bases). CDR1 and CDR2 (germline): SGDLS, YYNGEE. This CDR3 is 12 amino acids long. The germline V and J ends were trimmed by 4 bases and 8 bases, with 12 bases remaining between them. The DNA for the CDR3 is TGTGCCAGCAGCTCCCTAGGGGTCGGCTACACCTTC. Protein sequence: CASSSLGVGYTF. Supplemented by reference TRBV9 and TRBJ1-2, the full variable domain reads DSGVTQTPKHLITATGQRVTLRCSPRSGDLSVYWYQQSLDQGLQFLIQYYNGEERAKGNILERFSAQQFPDLHSELNLSSLELGDSALYFCASSSLGVGYTFGSGTRLTVV.

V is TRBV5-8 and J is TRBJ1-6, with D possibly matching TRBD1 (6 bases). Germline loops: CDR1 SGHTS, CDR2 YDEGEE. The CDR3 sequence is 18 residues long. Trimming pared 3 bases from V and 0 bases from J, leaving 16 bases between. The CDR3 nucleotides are TGTGCCAGCAGCTCCGAGGGGGGGTCTAGCTCCTATAATTCACCCCTCCACTTT. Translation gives CASSSEGGSSSYNSPLHF.

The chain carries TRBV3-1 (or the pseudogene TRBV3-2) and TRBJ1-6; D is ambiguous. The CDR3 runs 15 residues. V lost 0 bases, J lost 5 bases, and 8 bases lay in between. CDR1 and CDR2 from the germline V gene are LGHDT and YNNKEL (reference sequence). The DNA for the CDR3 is TGTGCCAGCAGCCAAGATTCCGGAGATAATTCACCCCTCCACTTT. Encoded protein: CASSQDSGDNSPLHF.

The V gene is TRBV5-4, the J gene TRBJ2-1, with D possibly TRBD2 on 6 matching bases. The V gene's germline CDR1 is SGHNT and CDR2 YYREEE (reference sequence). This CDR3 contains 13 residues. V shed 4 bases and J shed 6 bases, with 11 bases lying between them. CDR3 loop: CASSLVGGNEQFF. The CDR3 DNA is TGTGCCAGCAGCCTCGTCGGGGGCAATGAGCAGTTCTTC. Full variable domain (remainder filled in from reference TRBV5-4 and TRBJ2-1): ETGVTQSPTHLIKTRGQQVTLRCSSQSGHNTVSWYQQALGQGPQFIFQYYREEENGRGNFPPRFSGLQFPNYSSELNVNALELDDSALYLCASSLVGGNEQFFGPGTRLTVL.

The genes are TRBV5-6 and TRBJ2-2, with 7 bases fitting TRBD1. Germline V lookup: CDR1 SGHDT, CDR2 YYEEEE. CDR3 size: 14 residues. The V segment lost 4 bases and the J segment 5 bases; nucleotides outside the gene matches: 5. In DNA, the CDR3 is TGTGCCAGCAGCAGTATACAGGGGACCGGGGAGCTGTTTTTT. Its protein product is CASSSIQGTGELFF.

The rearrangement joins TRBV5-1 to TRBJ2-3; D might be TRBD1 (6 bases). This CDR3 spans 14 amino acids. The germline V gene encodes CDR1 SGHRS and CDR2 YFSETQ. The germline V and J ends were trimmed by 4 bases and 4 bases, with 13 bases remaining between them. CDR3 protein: CASSTTGSPDTQYF. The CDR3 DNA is TGCGCCAGCAGCACCACAGGGAGCCCAGATACGCAGTATTTT.

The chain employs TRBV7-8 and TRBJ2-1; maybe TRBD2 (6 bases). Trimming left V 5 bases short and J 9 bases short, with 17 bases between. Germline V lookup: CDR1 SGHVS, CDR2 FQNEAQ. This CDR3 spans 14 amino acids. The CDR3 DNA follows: TGTGCCAGCAGCCCCGGGACTCCCGCAGGTGAGCAGTTCTTC. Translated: CASSPGTPAGEQFF.

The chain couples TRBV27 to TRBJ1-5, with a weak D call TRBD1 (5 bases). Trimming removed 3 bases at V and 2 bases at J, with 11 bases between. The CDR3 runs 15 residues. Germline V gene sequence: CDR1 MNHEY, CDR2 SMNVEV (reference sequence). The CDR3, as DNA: TGTGCCAGCAGTTTGAGGGGAGGCGGCAATCAGCCCCAGCATTTT. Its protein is CASSLRGGGNQPQHF.

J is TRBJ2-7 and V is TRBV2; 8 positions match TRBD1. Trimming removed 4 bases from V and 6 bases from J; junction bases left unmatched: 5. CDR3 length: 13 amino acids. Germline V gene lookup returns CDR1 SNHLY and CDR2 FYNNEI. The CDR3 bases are TGTGCCAGCAGTGGGACAGGGTCACGCGAGCAGTACTTC. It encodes CASSGTGSREQYF.

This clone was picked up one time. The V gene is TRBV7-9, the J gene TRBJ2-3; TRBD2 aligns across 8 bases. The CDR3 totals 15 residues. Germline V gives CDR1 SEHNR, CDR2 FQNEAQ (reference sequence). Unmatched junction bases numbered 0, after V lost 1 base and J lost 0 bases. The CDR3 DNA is TGTGCCAGCAGCTTAGGACTAGCGAGCACAGATACGCAGTATTTT. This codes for CASSLGLASTDTQYF.

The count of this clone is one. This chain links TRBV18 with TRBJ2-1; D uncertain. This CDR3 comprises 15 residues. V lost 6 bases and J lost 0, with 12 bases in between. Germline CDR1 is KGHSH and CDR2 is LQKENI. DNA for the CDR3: TGTGCCAGCTCGCGAGGCTGGAGCTCCTACAATGAGCAGTTCTTC. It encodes CASSRGWSSYNEQFF.

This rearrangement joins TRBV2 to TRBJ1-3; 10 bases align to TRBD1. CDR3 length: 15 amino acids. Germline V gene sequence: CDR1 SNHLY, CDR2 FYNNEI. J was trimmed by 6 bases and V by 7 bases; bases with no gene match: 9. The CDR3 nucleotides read TGTGCCAGCAATTACGGGACAGGGGTCGTAAACACCATATATTTT. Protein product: CASNYGTGVVNTIYF. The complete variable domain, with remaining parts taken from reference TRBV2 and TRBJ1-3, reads EPEVTQTPSHQVTQMGQEVILRCVPISNHLYFYWYRQILGQKVEFLVSFYNNEISEKSEIFDDQFSVERPDGSNFTLKIRSTKLEDSAMYFCASNYGTGVVNTIYFGEGSWLTVV.

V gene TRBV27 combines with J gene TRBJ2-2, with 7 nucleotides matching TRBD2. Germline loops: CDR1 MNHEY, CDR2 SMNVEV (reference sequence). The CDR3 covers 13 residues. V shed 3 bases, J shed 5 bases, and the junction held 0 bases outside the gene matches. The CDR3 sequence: CASSFSGTGELFF. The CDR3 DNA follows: TGTGCCAGCAGTTTTAGCGGGACCGGGGAGCTGTTTTTT.

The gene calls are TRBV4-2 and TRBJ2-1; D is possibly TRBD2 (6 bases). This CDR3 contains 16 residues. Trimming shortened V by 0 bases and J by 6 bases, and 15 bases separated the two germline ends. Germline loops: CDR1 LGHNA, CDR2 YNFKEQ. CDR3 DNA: TGTGCCAGCAGCCAAGATCATCCTAGCGCGGGCAATGAGCAGTTCTTC. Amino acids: CASSQDHPSAGNEQFF.

The chain's CDR3 is CASGTNGDGELFF. The CDR3 nucleotides are TGCGCCAGTGGGACAAATGGAGACGGGGAGCTGTTTTTT. The rearrangement uses TRBV5-1 and TRBJ2-2; a possible D gene is TRBD1 (6 bases). Germline V gene sequence: CDR1 SGHRS, CDR2 YFSETQ. The V and J ends lost 8 bases and 7 bases respectively, with 15 bases between them. CDR3 size: 13 residues.

CDR3 loop: CASSRGLAADTQYF. The CDR3 DNA reads TGTGCCAGCAGCCGCGGACTAGCTGCAGATACGCAGTATTTT. The rearrangement links TRBV7-2 to TRBJ2-3, with TRBD2 identical over 8 bases. Germline-derived CDR1 and CDR2 are SGHTA and FQGNSA. The CDR3 covers 14 residues. J gave up 4 bases and V 5 bases, and 5 bases lay outside the gene matches.

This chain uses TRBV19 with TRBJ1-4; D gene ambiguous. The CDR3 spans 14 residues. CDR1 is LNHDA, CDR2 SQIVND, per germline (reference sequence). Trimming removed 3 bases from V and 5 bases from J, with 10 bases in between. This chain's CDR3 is CASSMRAVNEKLFF. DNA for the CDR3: TGTGCCAGTAGTATGCGGGCAGTAAATGAAAAACTGTTTTTT. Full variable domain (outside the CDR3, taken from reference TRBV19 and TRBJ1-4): DGGITQSPKYLFRKEGQNVTLSCEQNLNHDAMYWYRQDPGQGLRLIYYSQIVNDFQKGDIAEGYSVSREKKESFPLTVTSAQKNPTAFYLCASSMRAVNEKLFFGSGTQLSVL.